This TCR beta chain was identified in a study of OX40 agonist ivuxolimab in advanced cancers. Study-level background: Dose-escalation subjects each had hepatocellular carcinoma, melanoma, renal cell or head and neck cancer.

This CDR3 has 13 amino acids. Trimming took 5 bases from V and 4 from J; bases not matched to a gene: 4. CDR1 is SGHAT and CDR2 is FQDESV in the germline V gene (reference sequence). TCRdb's copy holds only in-frame clones and misses some; the assay was immunoSEQ multiplex PCR. The sample lists approximately 75,000 clones, roughly 84% occurring once. General study results and limits: The expanded peripheral T cells' antigen specificity was not determined. Patients with a partial response at 0.1-3.0 mg/kg had among the lowest clonal expansion.

A remark on this clone: Its antigen is unknown.

Exclusion applied to patients with autoimmune disease history or systemic immunosuppression. This TCR was recovered from an adult with an advanced solid tumor such as melanoma, head and neck, liver or kidney cancer. Sequences were derived from CD4+ or CD8+ T cells sorted from blood, sampled in a trial of the OX40 agonist ivuxolimab. This chain connects TRBV11-1 to TRBJ1-2; 7 bases agree with TRBD1. CDR3 in amino acids: CASSTGQSYGYTF. The CDR3 DNA is TGTGCCAGCAGCACGGGACAGAGCTATGGCTACACCTTC.